What follows are 23 T cell receptor beta chains derived from one specimen sequenced in a study of cytomegalovirus exposure and HLA in healthy donors. Vbeta (60) and Jbeta (13) primers were used in the PCR. Clones were read by immunoSEQ multiplex PCR, and TCRdb kept only the in-frame ones, dropping some. Among roughly 160,000 clones, around 88% were seen once, and the ten largest hold 0.85%. The sample was PBMCs. These receptors came from a woman aged 25 to 45 in good health and CMV-seronegative.

V and J are TRBV12-1 and TRBJ1-2; the table's TRBD1 call for D was not verified on the DNA. TRBV12-1 is shown as a pseudogene. CDR3 size: 12 residues. CDR3 amino acids: CASNQNRGGYTF. CDR3 nucleotides: TGTGCCAGCAACCAAAACAGGGGTGGCTACACCTTC.

The chain has TRBV6-1 and TRBJ2-7; D possibly corresponds to TRBD1 (6 bases). The CDR3 has 15 amino acids. Trimming took 2 bases from V and 0 from J, leaving 11 bases between them. Per germline, CDR1 MNHNS and CDR2 SASEGT. CDR3 in DNA: TGTGCCAGCAGTGAACCCGGGACAATCTCCTACGAGCAGTACTTC. Residues: CASSEPGTISYEQYF.

V gene TRBV30 combines with J gene TRBJ1-1; D call uncertain. V was trimmed by 2 bases and J by 4 bases, leaving 8 bases between them. Germline V lookup: CDR1 GTSNPN, CDR2 SVGIG (reference sequence). The CDR3 extends over 12 amino acids. For the CDR3, the DNA is TGTGCCTGGAGTATCTCCTCCACTGAAGCTTTCTTT. It yields the protein CAWSISSTEAFF.

The chain has TRBV27 and TRBJ2-5; TRBD2 matches 7 bases. Gene TRBJ2-7 matches the end of the DNA better, so the J call may be wrong. The germline CDR1 and CDR2 sequences are MNHEY and SMNVEV (reference sequence). The CDR3 is made up of 14 amino acids. CDR3 in DNA: TGTGCCAGCAGCAGGAGCGGGGCCTCCTACGAGCAGTACTTC. Its translation is CASSRSGASYEQYF.

The sample holds one count of this clone. The chain uses TRBV9 and TRBJ2-1; 12 bases agree with TRBD2. The CDR3 runs to 15 residues. Germline loops: CDR1 SGDLS, CDR2 YYNGEE. Trimming took 0 bases from V and 9 from J; bases not matched to a gene: 4. The CDR3 here is CASSVGLAGVGEQFF. The CDR3, as DNA: TGTGCCAGCAGCGTAGGACTAGCGGGAGTGGGTGAGCAGTTCTTC. Full variable domain (remainder filled in from reference TRBV9 and TRBJ2-1): DSGVTQTPKHLITATGQRVTLRCSPRSGDLSVYWYQQSLDQGLQFLIQYYNGEERAKGNILERFSAQQFPDLHSELNLSSLELGDSALYFCASSVGLAGVGEQFFGPGTRLTVL.

The chain is built from TRBV6-1 and TRBJ2-2; TRBD2 matches at 9 bases. CDR1 MNHNS and CDR2 SASEGT come from the germline V gene. There are 16 residues in the CDR3. V shed 3 bases, J shed 3 bases, and the junction held 5 bases outside the gene matches. The CDR3 DNA reads TGTGCCAGCAGTGACCTTGCGGGGGGGCACACCGGGGAGCTGTTTTTT. Encoded protein: CASSDLAGGHTGELFF.

The chain employs TRBV20-1 and TRBJ1-2; weak D call: TRBD1 (5 bases). Germline V gene data show CDR1 as DFQATT and CDR2 as SNEGSKA (reference sequence). This CDR3 region has 11 residues. CDR3 residues: CTGGGSSGYTF. CDR3 in DNA: TGCACCGGGGGGGGATCCTCTGGCTACACCTTC.

This clone was counted only a few times. This chain uses TRBV19 with TRBJ2-7; 11 positions agree with TRBD2. With V trimmed by 6 bases and J by 4 bases, 8 bases remained unmatched. There are 15 residues in the CDR3. Germline CDR1 is LNHDA and CDR2 is SQIVND (reference sequence). This CDR3 is CASSTSGSRVYEQYF. DNA of the CDR3: TGTGCCAGTAGCACTAGCGGGAGTCGGGTGTACGAGCAGTACTTC.

The chain links TRBV14 to TRBJ2-7; D perhaps matches TRBD2 (6 bases). Germline V gives CDR1 SGHDN, CDR2 FVKESK. This CDR3 contains 15 residues. V lost 0 bases and J 9 bases, leaving 18 bases between the germline ends. CDR3 loop: CASSQEVPSGSMQYF. The CDR3 DNA sequence: TGTGCCAGCAGCCAAGAAGTGCCGAGCGGGTCAATGCAGTACTTC.

This rearrangement joins TRBV5-1 to TRBJ1-3; no reliable D call. The germline CDR1 and CDR2 sequences are SGHRS and YFSETQ. CDR3 length: 14 residues. V was pared by 4 bases and J by 0 bases, with 8 bases between. CDR3 loop: CASSGGNSGNTIYF. The DNA for the CDR3 is TGCGCCAGCAGCGGAGGGAACTCTGGAAACACCATATATTTT.

The genes are TRBV15 and TRBJ1-1; possible D gene TRBD1, 5 bases. V lost 3 bases and J lost 6, with 11 bases in between. CDR1 and CDR2 from the germline V gene are LNHNV and YYDKDF (reference sequence). CDR3 length equals 13 residues. The CDR3 bases are TGTGCCACCAGCAGTCAGGGAAGCCCTGAAGCTTTCTTT. This encodes CATSSQGSPEAFF.

The chain carries TRBV30 and TRBJ1-1; no reliable D call. Germline CDR1 GTSNPN, CDR2 SVGIG (reference sequence). The CDR3 contains 11 residues. Trimming stripped 2 bases from V and 8 bases from J, with 9 bases between. The CDR3 here is CAWSPNLEAFF. The DNA of the CDR3 is TGTGCCTGGAGTCCGAACTTGGAAGCTTTCTTT.

This rearrangement joins TRBV11-2 to TRBJ2-7; 9 bases map to TRBD1. There are 16 residues in the CDR3. Germline-derived CDR1 and CDR2 are SGHAT and FQNNGV. V lost 5 bases and J lost 5; bases outside the gene matches: 13. CDR3 sequence reads: CASSPLGGTGRHEQYF. In nucleotides, the CDR3 is TGTGCCAGCAGCCCACTCGGGGGGACAGGGCGGCACGAGCAGTACTTC.

The genes are TRBV27 and TRBJ2-7; 10 bases map to TRBD1. The CDR3 loop spans 16 amino acids. J was trimmed by 0 bases and V by 7 bases; bases with no gene match: 9. The germline CDR1 and CDR2 sequences are MNHEY and SMNVEV (reference sequence). CDR3 in amino acids: CASKVGQGVLSYEQYF. Written as DNA, the CDR3 is TGTGCCAGCAAAGTAGGACAGGGGGTTCTCTCCTACGAGCAGTACTTC.

The rearrangement links TRBV19 to TRBJ1-1; 7 nucleotides line up with TRBD1. The CDR3 runs to 13 residues. V trimming: 3 bases; J trimming: 8 bases; junction bases outside the gene matches: 6. Germline V gives CDR1 LNHDA, CDR2 SQIVND (reference sequence). The CDR3 reads CASSIPGQLEAFF. The CDR3 DNA follows: TGTGCCAGTAGTATCCCGGGACAGCTAGAAGCTTTCTTT.

The chain carries TRBV5-3 and TRBJ2-5; weak D call: TRBD2 (7 bases). TRBV5-3 falls under the ORF class, with uncertain function. The germline V and J ends were trimmed by 0 bases and 5 bases, with 11 bases remaining between them. The CDR3 is 14 residues long. The CDR3 DNA is TGTGCCAGAAGCTTGGGGGGGGGCGCGGAGACCCAGTACTTC. Translation: CARSLGGGAETQYF.

The CDR3: CASSSVGAASTDTQYF. CDR3 bases: TGTGCCAGCAGCTCGGTGGGGGCCGCTAGCACAGATACGCAGTATTTT. This sequence joins TRBV7-3 and TRBJ2-3; tentative D call: TRBD1 (6 bases). The germline V and J ends were trimmed by 4 bases and 0 bases, with 14 bases remaining between them. This CDR3 spans 16 amino acids. The germline CDR1 and CDR2 sequences are SGHTA and FQGTGA.

V gene TRBV5-1 combines with J gene TRBJ2-1; TRBD2 aligns across 10 bases. Germline CDR1 SGHRS, CDR2 YFSETQ. Losses at the gene ends were 2 bases for V and 8 bases for J; bases not matched to a gene: 10. CDR3 length equals 16 residues. CDR3 sequence reads: CASSFGGTSVGDEQFF. The CDR3 DNA sequence: TGCGCCAGCAGCTTCGGCGGGACTAGCGTGGGGGATGAGCAGTTCTTC. The variable domain in full, with the rest retrieved from reference TRBV5-1 and TRBJ2-1, is KAGVTQTPRYLIKTRGQQVTLSCSPISGHRSVSWYQQTPGQGLQFLFEYFSETQRNKGNFPGRFSGRQFSNSRSEMNVSTLELGDSALYLCASSFGGTSVGDEQFFGPGTRLTVL.

The chain couples TRBV11-2 to TRBJ2-7, with TRBD2 matching 14 bases. The CDR3 extends over 17 amino acids. Germline assignment: CDR1 SGHAT and CDR2 FQNNGV. Trimming at V came to 1 base and at J to 7 bases, leaving 9 bases not matched to a gene. The CDR3 loop reads CASSLVRLAGGQGEQYF. CDR3 in DNA: TGTGCCAGCAGCTTAGTGCGACTAGCGGGGGGGCAGGGTGAGCAGTACTTC.

The chain joins TRBV11-2 to TRBJ1-4; 8 bases fit TRBD1. CDR1 SGHAT and CDR2 FQNNGV come from the germline V gene. The CDR3 extends over 13 amino acids. Trimming at V came to 5 bases and at J to 8 bases, leaving 4 bases not matched to a gene. This chain's CDR3 is CASSPDRGEKLFF. As DNA, the CDR3 is TGTGCCAGCAGCCCCGACAGGGGAGAAAAACTGTTTTTT. Filled out from reference TRBV11-2 and TRBJ1-4, the complete variable domain reads EAGVAQSPRYKIIEKRQSVAFWCNPISGHATLYWYQQILGQGPKLLIQFQNNGVVDDSQLPKDRFSAERLKGVDSTLKIQPAKLEDSAVYLCASSPDRGEKLFFGSGTQLSVL.

The CDR3 nucleotides are TGCGCCAGCAGCTTGGACGTTAGCTACTCTGGCACAGATACGCAGTATTTT. It yields the protein CASSLDVSYSGTDTQYF. The chain links TRBV5-1 to TRBJ2-3; no clear D gene. CDR1 and CDR2 (germline): SGHRS, YFSETQ. CDR3 length: 17 amino acids. V lost 0 bases, J lost 1 base, and 15 bases lay in between.

The chain employs TRBV6-5 and TRBJ1-5, with D unclear. V dropped 5 bases and J dropped 5 bases, with 16 bases sitting between them. Looked up from germline, CDR1 is MNHEY and CDR2 is SVGAGI. CDR3 length: 15 residues. DNA of the CDR3: TGTGCCAGCAGTCGATGGCCCGGGAGGGATCAGCCCCAGCATTTT. The encoded protein is CASSRWPGRDQPQHF.

The rearrangement uses TRBV6-1 and TRBJ1-5; TRBD1 is a possible D gene (6 bases). The germline V and J ends were trimmed by 6 bases and 0 bases, with 9 bases remaining between them. Germline V CDR1 and CDR2: MNHNS, SASEGT. The CDR3 is 14 residues long. Here the CDR3 reads CASRARGSNQPQHF. Here the CDR3 DNA reads TGTGCCAGCAGAGCCAGGGGTAGCAATCAGCCCCAGCATTTT.